This entry is about one T cell receptor beta chain. This record comes from a study of T cell responses to AZD1222 COVID-19 vaccine. CDR1 and CDR2 from the germline V gene are MNHEY and SVGAGI. This CDR3 comprises 14 residues. V was shortened by 4 bases and J by 6 bases, with 16 bases between the two germline ends. TCRdb keeps only in-frame clones here, not all; method: immunoSEQ multiplex PCR. Among roughly 150,000 clones listed, 90% to 95% were seen once. This sequence originates from an adult in good health. This material consisted of peripheral blood, taken on day 0 of AZD1222 vaccination. The rearrangement uses TRBV6-5 and TRBJ2-7, with TRBD1 as a possible D gene (6 bases). In nucleotides, the CDR3 is TGTGCCAGCAGTTTTGATACCTCAGGGGTCGAGCAGTACTTC. It is translated as CASSFDTSGVEQYF.